The 22 T cell receptor beta chains below were found in one sample sequenced in a study of cytomegalovirus exposure and HLA in healthy donors. 13 Jbeta primers and 60 Vbeta primers were used for the PCR. Sequenced by immunoSEQ multiplex PCR; TCRdb stores in-frame clones only, minus some. Of some 100,000 clones in the sample, 84% were seen once. Sequencing was carried out using PBMCs. The source is a woman between 18 and 29 years old in good health and CMV-seronegative.

The gene calls are TRBV11-2 and TRBJ1-2; 12 bases line up with TRBD1. The germline gives CDR1 SGHAT, CDR2 FQNNGV. The CDR3 covers 15 residues. V dropped 5 bases and J dropped 8; count of bases not matched to a gene: 9. The CDR3 protein is CASSLGTGGAAGYTF. The DNA for the CDR3 is TGTGCCAGCAGCCTAGGGACAGGGGGCGCGGCGGGCTACACCTTC.

CDR3 nucleotides: TGTGCCAGTAGTTATGGACAGCTCTTCTTCTACGAGCAGTACTTC. Encoded protein: CASSYGQLFFYEQYF. V usage is TRBV19 and J usage is TRBJ2-7; maybe TRBD1 (6 bases). This CDR3 spans 15 amino acids. V shed 5 bases and J shed 3 bases, with 17 bases lying between them. In germline, CDR1 is LNHDA, CDR2 SQIVND (reference sequence).

The table lists this clone with a few counts. The chain recombines TRBV27 with TRBJ2-7; 8 bases fit TRBD2. Unmatched junction bases numbered 12, after V lost 8 bases and J lost 6 bases. This CDR3 comprises 14 residues. Looked up from germline, CDR1 is MNHEY and CDR2 is SMNVEV (reference sequence). The CDR3 loop is CASDVALAGSEQYF. CDR3 bases: TGTGCCAGCGACGTTGCTCTAGCGGGTAGCGAGCAGTACTTC.

The chain recombines TRBV6-6 with TRBJ2-7; no firm D call. Germline lookup yields CDR1 MNHNY and CDR2 SVGAGI (reference sequence). CDR3 length: 13 amino acids. V gave up 0 bases and J gave up 8 bases, with 11 bases separating them. CDR3 residues: CASSYSRQNKQYF. DNA for the CDR3: TGTGCCAGCAGTTACTCGAGGCAGAATAAGCAGTACTTC.

The chain joins TRBV11-2 to TRBJ1-4, with 9 positions matching TRBD1. CDR1 and CDR2 from the germline V gene are SGHAT and FQNNGV. J gave up 4 bases and V 1 base, and 7 bases lay outside the gene matches. CDR3 length: 17 residues. CDR3 region: CASSLAGQGRVNEKLFF. The DNA for the CDR3 is TGTGCCAGCAGCTTAGCGGGACAGGGCAGGGTTAATGAAAAACTGTTTTTT.

The chain employs TRBV6-5 and TRBJ1-1; 9 bases align to TRBD1. Germline V lookup: CDR1 MNHEY, CDR2 SVGAGI. The CDR3 sequence is 16 residues long. V lost 2 bases, J lost 5 bases, and 9 bases stayed unmatched. This CDR3 reads CASSYAYRGRWTEAFF. CDR3 bases: TGTGCCAGCAGTTACGCCTACAGGGGGCGATGGACTGAAGCTTTCTTT.

This clone occurred a few times. This chain joins TRBV5-4 and TRBJ2-7, with 11 bases identical to TRBD1. The ends lost 3 bases at V and 3 bases at J; junction bases unmatched: 5. CDR3 length equals 15 residues. Germline-derived CDR1 and CDR2 are SGHNT and YYREEE (reference sequence). The CDR3, as DNA: TGTGCCAGCAGCTCCCGGGACAGGGGGGTCTACGAGCAGTACTTC. This sequence encodes CASSSRDRGVYEQYF.

The J gene is TRBJ2-3, the V gene TRBV5-4; 8 nucleotides agree with TRBD2. Germline lookup yields CDR1 SGHNT and CDR2 YYREEE (reference sequence). This CDR3 has 19 residues. The J segment lost 4 bases and the V segment lost 3 bases, leaving 19 bases of the junction unmatched. The CDR3 DNA follows: TGTGCCAGCAGCTGGAGGTCGGGCTCCCGGGGGGGATTTGCAGATACGCAGTATTTT. Its protein is CASSWRSGSRGGFADTQYF.

The chain uses TRBV7-2 and TRBJ2-7; D gene uncertain. V lost 4 bases and J lost 2, with 9 bases in between. The CDR3 consists of 13 residues. Germline V lookup: CDR1 SGHTA, CDR2 FQGNSA. CDR3 nucleotide sequence: TGTGCCAGCAGCTGGGCCCTGGCCTACGAGCAGTACTTC. It is translated as CASSWALAYEQYF.

This chain links TRBV5-1 with TRBJ1-2; D unresolved. Trimming left V 4 bases short and J 5 bases short, with 15 bases between. Germline V lookup: CDR1 SGHRS, CDR2 YFSETQ. This CDR3 comprises 14 residues. This CDR3 is CASSPRVPLYGYTF. Here the CDR3 DNA reads TGCGCCAGCAGCCCCCGGGTCCCCTTGTATGGCTACACCTTC.

This clone was found a few times. V gene TRBV5-4 combines with J gene TRBJ2-6; 16 bases agree with TRBD2. This CDR3 region has 19 residues. Germline V gene lookup returns CDR1 SGHNT and CDR2 YYREEE (reference sequence). J lost 1 base, V lost 3 bases, and 4 bases had no gene match. This chain's CDR3 is CASSSGTSGGASGANVLTF. The CDR3, as DNA: TGTGCCAGCAGCTCAGGGACTAGCGGGGGGGCTTCTGGGGCCAACGTCCTGACTTTC.

V and J are TRBV19 and TRBJ2-3, with 10 bases aligning to TRBD1. V was clipped by 5 bases and J by 4 bases; unmatched bases: 6. The CDR3 has 15 amino acids. Germline assignment: CDR1 LNHDA and CDR2 SQIVND (reference sequence). DNA of the CDR3: TGTGCCAGTAGTCCGCGACAGGGGGCGGCAGATACGCAGTATTTT. Translated, it gives CASSPRQGAADTQYF.

The gene calls are TRBV7-9 and TRBJ2-7, with 9 bases identical to TRBD1. CDR3 length: 15 residues. Germline assignment: CDR1 SEHNR and CDR2 FQNEAQ (reference sequence). J gave up 6 bases and V 1 base, and 7 bases lay outside the gene matches. The CDR3 sequence: CASSLGDRVIAEQYF. As DNA, the CDR3 is TGTGCCAGCAGCTTAGGGGACAGGGTCATTGCCGAGCAGTACTTC.

This chain connects TRBV5-5 to TRBJ1-4; no reliable D call. Germline CDR1 reads SGHKS; CDR2 reads YYEKEE (reference sequence). The ends were cut back, 0 bases at V and 0 bases at J, with 6 bases in the middle. The length of the CDR3 is 15 residues. CDR3 sequence reads: CASSLVATTNEKLFF. CDR3 DNA: TGTGCCAGCAGCTTGGTAGCGACAACTAATGAAAAACTGTTTTTT.

The chain joins TRBV6-5 to TRBJ2-7, with D possibly being TRBD1 (5 bases). V shed 6 bases and J shed 2 bases, with 11 bases lying between them. The CDR3 runs 13 residues. Germline V lookup: CDR1 MNHEY, CDR2 SVGAGI. CDR3 sequence: CASSLSQAYEQYF. The CDR3 DNA reads as TGTGCCAGCAGCCTATCACAGGCCTACGAGCAGTACTTC.

The sample holds one count of this clone. This chain joins TRBV11-2 and TRBJ2-5; D ambiguous. V was cut by 3 bases and J by 5 bases, with 13 bases left in between. CDR1 is SGHAT, CDR2 FQNNGV, per germline. This CDR3 comprises 14 residues. The CDR3 region has the DNA TGTGCCAGCAGCTTGGTGGGTAGCCTCGAGACCCAGTACTTC. It is translated as CASSLVGSLETQYF. The full variable domain, completed using reference TRBV11-2 and TRBJ2-5, is EAGVAQSPRYKIIEKRQSVAFWCNPISGHATLYWYQQILGQGPKLLIQFQNNGVVDDSQLPKDRFSAERLKGVDSTLKIQPAKLEDSAVYLCASSLVGSLETQYFGPGTRLLVL.

The V gene is TRBV11-2, the J gene TRBJ2-7; 7 bases fit TRBD2. The CDR3 consists of 15 residues. J lost 0 bases, V lost 6 bases, and 8 bases had no gene match. CDR1 SGHAT and CDR2 FQNNGV come from the germline V gene. The CDR3 is CASRPGGGSSYEQYF. Here the CDR3 DNA reads TGTGCCAGCAGACCAGGCGGGGGAAGCTCCTACGAGCAGTACTTC.

The CDR3 is CASSLIAGAYNEQFF. CDR3 nucleotide sequence: TGCGCCAGCAGCTTGATAGCGGGAGCATACAATGAGCAGTTCTTC. The chain joins TRBV5-1 to TRBJ2-1; 9 bases agree with TRBD2. V lost 1 base and J lost 4; bases outside the gene matches: 3. The CDR3 contains 15 residues. The V gene's germline CDR1 is SGHRS and CDR2 YFSETQ.

This rearrangement joins TRBV5-1 to TRBJ1-4; the D gene is possibly TRBD1 (6 bases). The V gene's germline CDR1 is SGHRS and CDR2 YFSETQ. V was clipped by 7 bases and J by 5 bases, with 15 bases between them. CDR3 length equals 14 residues. The DNA for the CDR3 is TGCGCCAGCTCTTTAGGGGGTGACAATGAAAAACTGTTTTTT. This translates into CASSLGGDNEKLFF.

This clone was counted only a few times. This clone may be a read error of a much larger clone one base away. The genes are TRBV5-6 and TRBJ2-3; D call uncertain. The CDR3 consists of 12 residues. Trimming left V 2 bases short and J 5 bases short, with 6 bases between. Germline CDR1 and CDR2: SGHDT and YYEEEE. The chain's CDR3 is CASSLRVDTQYF. CDR3 in DNA: TGTGCCAGCAGCTTACGGGTAGATACGCAGTATTTT.

The V gene is TRBV18, the J gene TRBJ2-3; 7 bases map to TRBD1. The germline CDR1 and CDR2 sequences are KGHSH and LQKENI. V was pared by 2 bases and J by 2 bases, with 4 bases of the junction left unmatched. The CDR3 sequence is 15 residues long. This CDR3 is CASSPKDRTTDTQYF. Here the CDR3 DNA reads TGTGCCAGCTCACCAAAGGACAGGACCACAGATACGCAGTATTTT.

This chain joins TRBV13 and TRBJ2-7; D is perhaps TRBD2 (6 bases). Trimming cost V 5 bases and J 6 bases, with 11 bases left between them. The germline V gene has CDR1 PRHDT and CDR2 FYEKMQ (reference sequence). The CDR3 has 12 amino acids. The CDR3 DNA is TGTGCCAGCAGCCTCACTAGCTTCGAGCAGTACTTC. It is translated as CASSLTSFEQYF.